The T cell receptor beta chain described here comes from a study of cytomegalovirus exposure and HLA in healthy donors. The PCR ran on 60 Vbeta and 13 Jbeta primers. Profiling relied on immunoSEQ multiplex PCR, and the TCRdb table lists in-frame clones only, not all of them. Of tens of thousands of clones listed, 84% are singletons. J lost 5 bases, V lost 4 bases, and 8 bases had no gene match. The germline gives CDR1 SGDLS, CDR2 YYNGEE. The CDR3 consists of 15 residues. The rearrangement joins TRBV9 to TRBJ1-5; TRBD1 agrees at 8 bases. The receptor's source is a woman aged 18-35 years in good health and CMV-seronegative. The sequencing sample was made of PBMCs. The CDR3 region is CASSYGTGEDQPQHF. In nucleotides, the CDR3 is TGTGCCAGCAGCTATGGGACAGGTGAGGATCAGCCCCAGCATTTT.